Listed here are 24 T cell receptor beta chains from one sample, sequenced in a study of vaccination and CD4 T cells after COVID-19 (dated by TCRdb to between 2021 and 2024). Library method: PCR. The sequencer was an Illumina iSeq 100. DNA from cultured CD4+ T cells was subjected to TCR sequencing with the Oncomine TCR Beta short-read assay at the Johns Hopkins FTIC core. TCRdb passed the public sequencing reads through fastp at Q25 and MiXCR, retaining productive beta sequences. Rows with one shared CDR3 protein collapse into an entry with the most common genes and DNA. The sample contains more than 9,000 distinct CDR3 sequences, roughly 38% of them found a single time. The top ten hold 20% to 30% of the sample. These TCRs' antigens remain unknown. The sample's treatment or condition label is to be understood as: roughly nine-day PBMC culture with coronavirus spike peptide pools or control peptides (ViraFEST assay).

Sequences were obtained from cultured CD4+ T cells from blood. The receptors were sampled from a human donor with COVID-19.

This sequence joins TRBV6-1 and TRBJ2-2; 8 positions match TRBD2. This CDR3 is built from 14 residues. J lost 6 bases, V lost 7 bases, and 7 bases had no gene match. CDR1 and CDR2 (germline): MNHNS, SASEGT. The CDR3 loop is CASKYSGGSGELFF. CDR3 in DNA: TGTGCCAGCAAATATTCGGGGGGGTCCGGGGAGCTGTTTTTT.

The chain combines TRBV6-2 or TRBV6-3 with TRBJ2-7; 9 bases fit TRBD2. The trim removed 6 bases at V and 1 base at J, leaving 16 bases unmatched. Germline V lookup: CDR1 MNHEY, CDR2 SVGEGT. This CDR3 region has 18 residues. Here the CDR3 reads CASSRPISSSGGSYEQYF. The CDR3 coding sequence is TGTGCCAGCAGCCGACCTATCTCGTCGAGCGGGGGGTCCTACGAGCAGTACTTC.

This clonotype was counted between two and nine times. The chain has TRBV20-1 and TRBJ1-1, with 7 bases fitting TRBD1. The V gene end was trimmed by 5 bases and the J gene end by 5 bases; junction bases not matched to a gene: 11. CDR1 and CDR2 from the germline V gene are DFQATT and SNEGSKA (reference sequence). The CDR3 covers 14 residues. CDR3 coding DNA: TGCAGTGCTGTCCGGGACAGAGGATTTACTGAAGCTTTCTTT. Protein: CSAVRDRGFTEAFF.

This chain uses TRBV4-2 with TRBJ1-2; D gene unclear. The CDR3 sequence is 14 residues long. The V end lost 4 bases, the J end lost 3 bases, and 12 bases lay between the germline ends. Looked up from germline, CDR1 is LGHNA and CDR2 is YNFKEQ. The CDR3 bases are TGTGCCAGCAGCCCGGTCGAGAGGTACTATGGCTACACCTTC. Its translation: CASSPVERYYGYTF.

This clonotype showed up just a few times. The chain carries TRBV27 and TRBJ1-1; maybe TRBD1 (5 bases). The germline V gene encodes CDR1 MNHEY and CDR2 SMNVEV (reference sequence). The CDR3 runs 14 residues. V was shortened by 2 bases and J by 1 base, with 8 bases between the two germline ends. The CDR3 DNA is TGTGCCAGCAGTTTACCAGGGCCGAACACTGAAGCTTTCTTT. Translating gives CASSLPGPNTEAFF.

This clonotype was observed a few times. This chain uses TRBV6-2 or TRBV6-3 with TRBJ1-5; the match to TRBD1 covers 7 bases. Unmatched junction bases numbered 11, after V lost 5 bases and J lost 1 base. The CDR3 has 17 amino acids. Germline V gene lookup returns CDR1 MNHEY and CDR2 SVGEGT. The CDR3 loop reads CASSGGTTGTSNQPQHF. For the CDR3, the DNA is TGTGCCAGCAGTGGCGGGACGACAGGGACAAGCAATCAGCCCCAGCATTTT.

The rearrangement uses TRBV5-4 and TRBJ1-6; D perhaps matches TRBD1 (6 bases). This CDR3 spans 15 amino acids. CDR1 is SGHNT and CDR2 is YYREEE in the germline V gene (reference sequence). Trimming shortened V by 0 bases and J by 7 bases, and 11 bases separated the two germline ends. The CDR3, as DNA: TGTGCCAGCAGCTTGGCGGGACATCCAAATTCACCCCTCCACTTT. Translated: CASSLAGHPNSPLHF. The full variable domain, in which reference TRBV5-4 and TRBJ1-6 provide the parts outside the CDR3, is ETGVTQSPTHLIKTRGQQVTLRCSSQSGHNTVSWYQQALGQGPQFIFQYYREEENGRGNFPPRFSGLQFPNYSSELNVNALELDDSALYLCASSLAGHPNSPLHFGNGTRLTVT.

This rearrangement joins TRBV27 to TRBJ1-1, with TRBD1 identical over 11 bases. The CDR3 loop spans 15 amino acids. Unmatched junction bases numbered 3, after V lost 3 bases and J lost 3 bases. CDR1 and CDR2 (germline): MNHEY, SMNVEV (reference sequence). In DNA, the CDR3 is TGTGCCAGCAGTTTCGGACAGGGGGCACACACTGAAGCTTTCTTT. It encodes CASSFGQGAHTEAFF.

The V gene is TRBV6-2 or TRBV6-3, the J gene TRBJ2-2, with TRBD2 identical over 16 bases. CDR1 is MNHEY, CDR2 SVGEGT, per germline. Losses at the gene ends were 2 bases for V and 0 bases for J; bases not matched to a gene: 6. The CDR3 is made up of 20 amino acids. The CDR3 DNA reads TGTGCCAGCAGTTACACAGGGACTAGCGGGGGGGCGGCGAACACCGGGGAGCTGTTTTTT. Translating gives CASSYTGTSGGAANTGELFF.

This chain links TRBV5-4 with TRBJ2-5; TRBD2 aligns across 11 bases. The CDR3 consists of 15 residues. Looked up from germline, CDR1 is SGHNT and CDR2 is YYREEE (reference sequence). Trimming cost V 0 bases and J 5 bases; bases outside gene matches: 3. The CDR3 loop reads CASSLGLAGSETQYF. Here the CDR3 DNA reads TGTGCCAGCAGCTTGGGACTAGCGGGGTCCGAGACCCAGTACTTC. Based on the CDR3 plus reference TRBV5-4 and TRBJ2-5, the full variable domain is ETGVTQSPTHLIKTRGQQVTLRCSSQSGHNTVSWYQQALGQGPQFIFQYYREEENGRGNFPPRFSGLQFPNYSSELNVNALELDDSALYLCASSLGLAGSETQYFGPGTRLLVL.

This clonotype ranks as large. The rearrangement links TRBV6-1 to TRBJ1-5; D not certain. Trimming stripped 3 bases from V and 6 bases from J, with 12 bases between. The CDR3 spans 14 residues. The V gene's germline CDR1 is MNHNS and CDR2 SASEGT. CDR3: CASSEGPSSQPQHF. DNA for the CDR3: TGTGCCAGCAGTGAGGGTCCCTCCTCTCAGCCCCAGCATTTT.

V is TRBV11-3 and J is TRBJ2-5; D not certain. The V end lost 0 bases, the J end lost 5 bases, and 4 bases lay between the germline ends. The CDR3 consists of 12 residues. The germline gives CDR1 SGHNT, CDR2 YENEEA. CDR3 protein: CASSLDTETQYF. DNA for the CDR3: TGTGCCAGCAGCTTAGATACGGAGACCCAGTACTTC.

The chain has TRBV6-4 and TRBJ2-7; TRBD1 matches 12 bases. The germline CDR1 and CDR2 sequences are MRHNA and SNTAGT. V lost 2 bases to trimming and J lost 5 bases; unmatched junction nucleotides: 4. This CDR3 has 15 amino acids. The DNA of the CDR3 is TGTGCCAGCAGTGACACGGGACAGGGGGCCCACGAGCAGTACTTC. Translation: CASSDTGQGAHEQYF.

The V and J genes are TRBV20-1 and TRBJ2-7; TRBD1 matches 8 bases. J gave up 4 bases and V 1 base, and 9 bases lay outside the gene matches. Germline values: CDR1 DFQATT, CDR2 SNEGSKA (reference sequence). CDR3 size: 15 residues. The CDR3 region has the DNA TGCAGTGCTAGAGGACTAGACAGGGGATTGTACGAGCAGTACTTC. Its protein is CSARGLDRGLYEQYF.

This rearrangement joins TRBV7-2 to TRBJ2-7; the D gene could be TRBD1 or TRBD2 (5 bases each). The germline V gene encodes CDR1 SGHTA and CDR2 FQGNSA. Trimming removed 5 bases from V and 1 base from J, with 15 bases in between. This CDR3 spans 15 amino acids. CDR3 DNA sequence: TGTGCCAGCAGCCCCGAGGGGCCAGGGTCCTACGAGCAGTACTTC. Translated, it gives CASSPEGPGSYEQYF.

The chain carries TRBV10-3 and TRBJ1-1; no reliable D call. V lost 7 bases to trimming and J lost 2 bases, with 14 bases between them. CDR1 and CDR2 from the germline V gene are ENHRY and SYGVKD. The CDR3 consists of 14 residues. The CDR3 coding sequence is TGTGCCATCACCCCCGGCCCCGAAAACACTGAAGCTTTCTTT. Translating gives CAITPGPENTEAFF.

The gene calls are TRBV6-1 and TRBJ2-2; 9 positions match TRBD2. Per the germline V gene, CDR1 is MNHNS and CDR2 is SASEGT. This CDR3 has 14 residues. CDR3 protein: CVSGASGVVGELFF. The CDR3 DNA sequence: TGTGTCTCGGGCGCTAGCGGGGTTGTGGGGGAGCTGTTTTTT.

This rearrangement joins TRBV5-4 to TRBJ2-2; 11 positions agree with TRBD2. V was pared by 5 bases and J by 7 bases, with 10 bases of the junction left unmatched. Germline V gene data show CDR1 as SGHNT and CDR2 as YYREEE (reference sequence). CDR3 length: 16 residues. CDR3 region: CASSFRTSGSLGELFF. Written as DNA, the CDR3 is TGTGCCAGCAGTTTTCGGACTAGCGGGTCCCTCGGGGAGCTGTTTTTT.

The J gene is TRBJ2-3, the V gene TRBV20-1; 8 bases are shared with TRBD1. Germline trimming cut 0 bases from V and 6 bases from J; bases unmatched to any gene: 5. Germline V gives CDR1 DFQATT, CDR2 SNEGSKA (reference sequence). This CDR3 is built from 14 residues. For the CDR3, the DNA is TGCAGTGCTAGAGATCCAGGGGGCAGTGATACGCAGTATTTT. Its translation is CSARDPGGSDTQYF.

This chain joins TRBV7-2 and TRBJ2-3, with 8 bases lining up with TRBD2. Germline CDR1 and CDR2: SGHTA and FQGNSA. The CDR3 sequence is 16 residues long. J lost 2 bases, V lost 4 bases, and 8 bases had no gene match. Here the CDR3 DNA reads TGTGCCAGCAGCTCCCGGACGCGGGGGGCCACAGATACGCAGTATTTT. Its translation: CASSSRTRGATDTQYF.

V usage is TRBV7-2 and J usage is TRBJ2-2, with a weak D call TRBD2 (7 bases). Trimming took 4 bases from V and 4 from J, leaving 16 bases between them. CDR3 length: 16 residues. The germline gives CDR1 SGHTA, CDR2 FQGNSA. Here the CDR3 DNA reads TGTGCCAGCAGCTCCAGGGGAGCGGGGTTCACCGGGGAGCTGTTTTTT. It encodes CASSSRGAGFTGELFF.

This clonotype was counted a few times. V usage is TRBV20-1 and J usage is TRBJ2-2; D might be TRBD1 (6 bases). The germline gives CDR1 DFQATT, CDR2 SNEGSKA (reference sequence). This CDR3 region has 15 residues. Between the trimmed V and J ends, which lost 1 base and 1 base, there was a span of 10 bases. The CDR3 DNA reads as TGCAGTGCTAGAGTCCAGACAGGGAACACCGGGGAGCTGTTTTTT. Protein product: CSARVQTGNTGELFF.

The CDR3 nucleotides read TGTGCCAGCAGCTTAGTCGAGGCTGACTATGGCTACACCTTC. It encodes CASSLVEADYGYTF. The V call is TRBV7-2, the J call TRBJ1-2, with D unclear. This CDR3 has 14 residues. Germline CDR1 SGHTA, CDR2 FQGNSA. The V and J ends lost 1 base and 3 bases respectively, with 9 bases between them.

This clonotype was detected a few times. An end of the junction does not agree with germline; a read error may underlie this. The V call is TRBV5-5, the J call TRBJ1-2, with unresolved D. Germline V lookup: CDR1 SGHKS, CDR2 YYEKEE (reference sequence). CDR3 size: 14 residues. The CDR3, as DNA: TGTGCCAGCAGATTGGAGGGTGCCAACTATGGCTACACCTTC. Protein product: CASRLEGANYGYTF.